This T cell receptor (beta chain) is from a study of T cell repertoires in cytomegalovirus infection. About the study: Matching HLA type, along with CMV infection, was indicated by public TCR beta signatures.

TCRdb recomputed calls from the reads with MiXCR, one row per CDR3 protein. The sample records 600,000 to 800,000 distinct CDR3 sequences, 20% to 25% being singletons. In its sample, this clonotype was seen a few times. Its antigen is currently unknown. V was trimmed by 1 base and J by 8 bases, leaving 9 bases between them. The germline CDR1 and CDR2 sequences are SNHLY and FYNNEI. This CDR3 has 13 amino acids. Whole-study results and caveats: Dominating the ex vivo response were TCR beta clonotypes that were CMV-specific and HLA-C-restricted.

The rearrangement links TRBV2 to TRBJ1-5; D is possibly TRBD1 (5 bases). This TCR came from a human donor in good health (CMV status not recorded). Some clones in this sample may be carry-over from other donors' samples. Sequencing was carried out using CD8+ T cells from PBMCs. The CDR3 bases are TGTGCCAGCAGTGAAGAAGGGGAAGAGCCCCAGCATTTT. Translation: CASSEEGEEPQHF.